The entry below gives a single T cell receptor (beta chain) sequence along with its context. This CDR3 has 15 residues. Germline V lookup: CDR1 SGHRS, CDR2 YFSETQ. After removal of 0 bases from V and 6 bases from J, the junction contained 5 bases not matched to a gene. The protocol was immunoSEQ multiplex PCR, while the TCRdb copy is restricted to in-frame clones and leaves out a portion. The sample shows tens of thousands of clones, approximately 84% of them seen only once. The sample originates from a study of blood T cell repertoires in COVID-19. The clonotype originates from a human donor in a cohort sampled during active COVID-19. The sequenced sample consisted of peripheral blood. The rearrangement joins TRBV5-1 to TRBJ2-1, with TRBD1 matching 8 bases. The CDR3 DNA reads as TGCGCCAGCAGCTTGGAGCAGGGGGCAGGCAATGAGCAGTTCTTC. Its protein product is CASSLEQGAGNEQFF.